The table lists the clone carrying this T cell receptor beta chain with a few counts. Its cognate antigen is unknown. Germline V gives CDR1 LGHNA, CDR2 YSLEER. The ends lost 0 bases at V and 0 bases at J; junction bases unmatched: 3. The CDR3 length is 17 residues. The record originates from a study of T cell responses to AZD1222 COVID-19 vaccine. Study findings and constraints: With two AZD1222 doses given, Spike-specific TCR breadth and depth both rose. Possibly, clonal diversity was underestimated; donors were largely white British and included more females. Baseline serostatus was positive in only a handful of AZD1222 recipients. Repertoire sampling happened only post peak T cell response.

Assay used: immunoSEQ multiplex PCR; TCRdb lists only in-frame clones, some missing. The repertoire consists of more than 85,000 clones, with 86% occurring once and the leading ten covering 5%. This TCR was recovered from an adult in good health. The chain joins TRBV4-3 to TRBJ2-7; 12 bases are a match to TRBD1. Source: peripheral blood, taken on day 0 of AZD1222 vaccination. The CDR3 reads CASSQEGTGGGSYEQYF. The CDR3 nucleotides read TGCGCCAGCAGCCAAGAAGGGACAGGGGGCGGCTCCTACGAGCAGTACTTC.